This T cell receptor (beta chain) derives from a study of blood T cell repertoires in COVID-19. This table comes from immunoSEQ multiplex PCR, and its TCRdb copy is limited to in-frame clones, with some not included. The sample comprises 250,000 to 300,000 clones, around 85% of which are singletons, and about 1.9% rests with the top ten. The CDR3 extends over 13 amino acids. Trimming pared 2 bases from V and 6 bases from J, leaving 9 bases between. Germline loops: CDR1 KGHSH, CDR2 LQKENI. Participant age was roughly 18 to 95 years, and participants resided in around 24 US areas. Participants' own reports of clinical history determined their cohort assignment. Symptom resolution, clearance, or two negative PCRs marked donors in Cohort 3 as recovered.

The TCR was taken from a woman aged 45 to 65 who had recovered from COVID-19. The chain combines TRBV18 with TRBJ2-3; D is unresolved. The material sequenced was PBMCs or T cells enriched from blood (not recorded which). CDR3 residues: CASSPRRTDTQYF. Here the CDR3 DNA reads TGTGCCAGCTCACCAAGGAGAACGGATACGCAGTATTTT.